The next 23 T cell receptor beta chains were all read from a single sample in a study of T-cell memory formation after mild COVID-19. Each CDR3 protein gets one entry after TCRdb re-called the 5' RACE reads with MiXCR. The table has about 350,000 distinct CDR3 sequences, roughly an eighth seen once. Sequencing was performed on PBMCs or a T cell subset sorted from them (not recorded which). The receptor set was obtained from a young man who had mild COVID-19 (a few samples of this study predate the infection). Cell type and time point are not known.

A few counts support this clonotype. The rearrangement uses TRBV7-9 and TRBJ2-3; D is uncertain. Deletions cut 6 bases from V and 6 bases from J, with 7 bases between. This CDR3 is built from 11 residues. The germline V gene encodes CDR1 SEHNR and CDR2 FQNEAQ (reference sequence). The CDR3 coding sequence is TGTGCCAGCAGGACTTCGGATACGCAGTATTTT. The encoded protein is CASRTSDTQYF.

This clonotype occurred a few times. The genes are TRBV4-3 and TRBJ1-1; 7 bases are shared with TRBD1. Germline CDR1 LGHNA, CDR2 YSLEER. V gave up 7 bases and J gave up 7 bases; unmatched junction bases: 9. This CDR3 is 13 amino acids long. The CDR3, as DNA: TGCGCCAGCACTACTCACAGGGGTGGTGAAGCTTTCTTT. Protein: CASTTHRGGEAFF.

The J gene is TRBJ1-2, the V gene TRBV11-2, with D hard to call. Germline V gene lookup returns CDR1 SGHAT and CDR2 FQNNGV. Trimming removed 7 bases at V and 7 bases at J, with 16 bases between. This CDR3 has 13 amino acids. The CDR3 sequence is CASTKGGVGGYTF. DNA of the CDR3: TGTGCCAGCACCAAGGGTGGGGTTGGTGGCTACACCTTC.

This chain uses TRBV28 with TRBJ2-7, with a tentative D call TRBD1 (6 bases). CDR3 length equals 13 residues. The germline CDR1 and CDR2 sequences are MDHEN and SYDVKM. Between the trimmed V and J ends, which lost 3 bases and 6 bases, there was a span of 12 bases. The CDR3 loop reads CASSFQGSGEQYV. The DNA for the CDR3 is TGTGCCAGCAGTTTCCAGGGGTCAGGCGAGCAGTACGTC.

This clonotype turned up a few times. V is TRBV19 and J is TRBJ1-1; a possible D gene is TRBD1 (5 bases). CDR3 size: 13 residues. Trimming shortened V by 5 bases and J by 3 bases, and 10 bases separated the two germline ends. The V gene's germline CDR1 is LNHDA and CDR2 SQIVND (reference sequence). The CDR3 region is CASSGTRHTEAFF. CDR3 nucleotides: TGTGCCAGTAGTGGGACCCGACACACTGAAGCTTTCTTT.

This clonotype has more than one count but fewer than ten. This rearrangement joins TRBV21-1 to TRBJ1-1. TRBV21-1 is termed a pseudogene. The CDR3 spans 12 residues. The CDR3 here is CASFPRNTEAFF. The CDR3 nucleotides are TGTGCCAGCTTCCCTAGGAACACTGAAGCTTTCTTT.

This chain connects TRBV6-5 to TRBJ1-2; D is unclear. Looked up from germline, CDR1 is MNHEY and CDR2 is SVGAGI. This CDR3 is built from 16 residues. V was trimmed by 5 bases and J by 8 bases, leaving 24 bases between them. The CDR3 loop is CASSTPGSSDFEGYTF. In DNA, the CDR3 is TGTGCCAGCAGTACCCCCGGCAGTTCAGATTTCGAGGGCTACACCTTC.

This clonotype was seen only a few times. V usage is TRBV5-4 and J usage is TRBJ2-5; D ambiguous. Per the germline V gene, CDR1 is SGHNT and CDR2 is YYREEE (reference sequence). The V and J ends lost 5 bases and 4 bases respectively, with 12 bases between them. The CDR3 is made up of 13 amino acids. CDR3 protein: CASRDRASETQYF. DNA for the CDR3: TGTGCCAGCAGGGATCGGGCCTCAGAGACCCAGTACTTC.

This clonotype was observed many times. V and J are TRBV18 and TRBJ2-5; no firm D call. This CDR3 has 13 amino acids. Germline V gene sequence: CDR1 KGHSH, CDR2 LQKENI. Trimming cost V 4 bases and J 2 bases, with 8 bases left between them. The CDR3 protein is CASSRSLQETQYF. The CDR3, as DNA: TGTGCCAGCTCACGGAGCCTACAAGAGACCCAGTACTTC.

This clonotype was detected a few times. V and J are TRBV7-2 and TRBJ2-3, with TRBD2 matching over 7 bases. Per germline, CDR1 SGHTA and CDR2 FQGNSA. The V and J ends lost 4 bases and 3 bases, in that order; junction bases with no gene match: 1. CDR3 length: 13 residues. CDR3 loop: CASSWGGTDTQYF. The CDR3 DNA is TGTGCCAGCAGCTGGGGGGGAACAGATACGCAGTATTTT.

This clonotype was found many times. The chain carries TRBV7-3 and TRBJ1-1; D gene ambiguous. This CDR3 comprises 16 residues. Germline V gene lookup returns CDR1 SGHTA and CDR2 FQGTGA. The germline V and J ends were trimmed by 1 base and 4 bases, with 16 bases remaining between them. CDR3 nucleotides: TGTGCCAGCAGCTTAAATGCCGCGAAAATGGGCACTGAAGCTTTCTTT. Protein: CASSLNAAKMGTEAFF.

The CDR3 coding sequence is TGTGCCATCAAGGCGGGACATCGGCTCGGGACTAATGAAAAACTGTTTTTT. It translates to CAIKAGHRLGTNEKLFF. The chain carries TRBV10-3 and TRBJ1-4; D is perhaps TRBD1 (6 bases). CDR1 and CDR2 (germline): ENHRY, SYGVKD. Trimming removed 7 bases from V and 2 bases from J, with 20 bases in between. The CDR3 is 17 amino acids.

This chain joins TRBV19 and TRBJ2-2; 7 bases match TRBD1. V lost 6 bases and J lost 2; bases outside the gene matches: 6. The germline V gene has CDR1 LNHDA and CDR2 SQIVND (reference sequence). The CDR3 consists of 15 residues. DNA of the CDR3: TGTGCCAGTAGATGGGGGACAGTAAACACCGGGGAGCTGTTTTTT. Translation gives CASRWGTVNTGELFF.

This clonotype occurred many times. The chain is built from TRBV7-2 and TRBJ1-1; D remains unclear. V was cut by 1 base and J by 0 bases, with 9 bases left in between. CDR1 and CDR2 (germline): SGHTA, FQGNSA. The CDR3 has 15 residues. CDR3 in amino acids: CASSLDPVMNTEAFF. CDR3 nucleotides: TGTGCCAGCAGCTTAGACCCGGTAATGAACACTGAAGCTTTCTTT. The whole variable domain, remainder taken from reference TRBV7-2 and TRBJ1-1, is GAGVSQSPSNKVTEKGKDVELRCDPISGHTALYWYRQSLGQGLEFLIYFQGNSAPDKSGLPSDRFSAERTGGSVSTLTIQRTQQEDSAVYLCASSLDPVMNTEAFFGQGTRLTVV.

This clonotype was picked up many times. CDR3: CASRFGGGNEQFF. For the CDR3, the DNA is TGTGCCAGCAGATTCGGCGGGGGCAATGAGCAGTTCTTC. The chain has TRBV7-2 and TRBJ2-1; 7 positions agree with TRBD2. Losses at the gene ends were 6 bases for V and 6 bases for J; bases not matched to a gene: 5. This CDR3 has 13 amino acids. Germline CDR1 reads SGHTA; CDR2 reads FQGNSA. Filled out from reference TRBV7-2 and TRBJ2-1, the complete variable domain reads GAGVSQSPSNKVTEKGKDVELRCDPISGHTALYWYRQSLGQGLEFLIYFQGNSAPDKSGLPSDRFSAERTGGSVSTLTIQRTQQEDSAVYLCASRFGGGNEQFFGPGTRLTVL.

In its sample, this clonotype was seen a few times. V and J are TRBV4-3 and TRBJ2-3; unclear D gene. V was cut by 1 base and J by 2 bases, with 7 bases left in between. Germline CDR1 is LGHNA and CDR2 is YSLEER. The CDR3 runs 14 residues. CDR3 residues: CASSQAENTDTQYF. The CDR3 bases are TGCGCCAGCAGCCAAGCGGAAAACACAGATACGCAGTATTTT.

The J gene is TRBJ1-3, the V gene TRBV11-2; the D gene is possibly TRBD1 (5 bases). CDR3 length: 14 residues. Between the trimmed V and J ends, which lost 0 bases and 6 bases, there was a span of 9 bases. CDR1 and CDR2 (germline): SGHAT, FQNNGV. The CDR3 DNA reads as TGTGCCAGCAGCTTAGACAGGGCTCCAAACACCATATATTTT. Its protein is CASSLDRAPNTIYF.

This clonotype has more than one count but fewer than ten. The gene calls are TRBV4-3 and TRBJ2-7; D not resolved. With 0 bases removed from V and 2 bases from J, the gap between germline ends came to 17 bases. The CDR3 has 17 amino acids. Germline V gives CDR1 LGHNA, CDR2 YSLEER. The CDR3 sequence: CASSQDRRLSSAYEQYF. CDR3 nucleotides: TGCGCCAGCAGCCAAGATCGGCGATTGAGTTCTGCCTACGAGCAGTACTTC.

A note on this clonotype: This could be a read error, since a much larger clone is one nucleotide away. CDR3 region: CASSLGNRDSYEQYF. CDR3 nucleotides: TGCGCCAGCAGCTTGGGTAACAGGGACTCCTACGAGCAGTACTTC. The rearrangement uses TRBV5-1 and TRBJ2-7; D possibly corresponds to TRBD1 (6 bases). V dropped 0 bases and J dropped 0 bases, with 10 bases sitting between them. CDR3 length: 15 residues. The germline gives CDR1 SGHRS, CDR2 YFSETQ.

The table lists this clonotype with a few counts. This rearrangement joins TRBV24-1 to TRBJ2-3, with D possibly being TRBD2 (7 bases). Between the trimmed V and J ends, which lost 3 bases and 2 bases, there was a span of 14 bases. Germline V gene lookup returns CDR1 KGHDR and CDR2 SFDVKD. The CDR3 extends over 16 amino acids. The CDR3 spells CATSDPRGANTDTQYF. CDR3 in DNA: TGTGCCACCAGTGATCCACGGGGGGCGAACACAGATACGCAGTATTTT.

This rearrangement joins TRBV18 to TRBJ2-1; D perhaps matches TRBD2 (6 bases). Germline V CDR1 and CDR2: KGHSH, LQKENI. The CDR3 is 14 amino acids. Trimming shortened V by 0 bases and J by 9 bases, and 12 bases separated the two germline ends. Written as DNA, the CDR3 is TGTGCCAGCTCACCACCGGGGTGGCGGGGTGAGCAGTTCTTC. This encodes CASSPPGWRGEQFF.

J is TRBJ2-7 and V is TRBV5-1; weak D call: TRBD1 (5 bases). The CDR3 totals 16 residues. CDR1 SGHRS and CDR2 YFSETQ come from the germline V gene. Trimming cost V 4 bases and J 2 bases, with 19 bases left between them. The CDR3 loop reads CASSTKSGNGAYEQYF. The CDR3 bases are TGCGCCAGCAGCACCAAGTCAGGGAATGGAGCCTACGAGCAGTACTTC.

V usage is TRBV11-2 and J usage is TRBJ1-6; no firm D call. The germline V gene has CDR1 SGHAT and CDR2 FQNNGV. The CDR3 is 14 amino acids. Trimming pared 2 bases from V and 4 bases from J, leaving 6 bases between. CDR3 DNA sequence: TGTGCCAGCAGCTTACAGGTTTATAATTCACCCCTCCACTTT. It specifies CASSLQVYNSPLHF.